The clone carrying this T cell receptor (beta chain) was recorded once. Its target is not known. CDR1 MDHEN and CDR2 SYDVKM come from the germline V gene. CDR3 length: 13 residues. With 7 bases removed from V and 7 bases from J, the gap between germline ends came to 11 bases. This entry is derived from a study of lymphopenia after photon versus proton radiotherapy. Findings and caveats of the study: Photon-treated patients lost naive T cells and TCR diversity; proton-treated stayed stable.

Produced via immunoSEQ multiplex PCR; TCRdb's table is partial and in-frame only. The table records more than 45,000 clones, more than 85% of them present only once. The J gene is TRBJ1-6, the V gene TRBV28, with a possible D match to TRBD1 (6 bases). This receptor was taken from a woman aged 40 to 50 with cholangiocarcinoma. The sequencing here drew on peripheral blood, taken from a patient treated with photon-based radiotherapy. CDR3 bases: TGTGCCAGCACGGGGGCAGGGAATTCACCCCTCCACTTT. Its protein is CASTGAGNSPLHF.